The T cell receptor (beta chain) described here comes from a study of blood T cell repertoires in COVID-19. About the research overall: Samples taken during acute and convalescent COVID-19 were collected in the United States, Italy and Spain. The analysed material was cDNA or gDNA that came from T cells, B-cell-depleted T cells, or PBMCs.

Per the original methods: Nucleated cell counts were estimated from reference gene primer amplification. The repertoire was sequenced with immunoSEQ multiplex PCR; TCRdb's copy has only in-frame clones and lacks some. From that table come the V and J calls and clone size; the DNA was used to work out D and trimming. This sample has approximately 140,000 clones, with roughly 81% found just once. The length of the CDR3 is 15 residues. V was clipped by 0 bases and J by 5 bases, with 13 bases between them. The germline V gene encodes CDR1 MGHRA and CDR2 YSYEKL. This receptor was obtained from a human donor with acute or convalescent COVID-19. The donor label of this sample is uncertain. This chain links TRBV4-1 with TRBJ2-5, with a possible D match to TRBD2 (6 bases). Material: peripheral blood. CDR3 DNA: TGCGCCAGCAGCCAAGAAGGGACTGCAGGGGAGACCCAGTACTTC. It translates to CASSQEGTAGETQYF.